A single sample gave rise to the 5 T cell receptor beta chains below, sequenced in a study of cytomegalovirus exposure and HLA in healthy donors. PCR amplification relied on 60 Vbeta primers (plus 13 Jbeta primers). Generated by immunoSEQ multiplex PCR, the TCRdb table keeps only in-frame clones and is missing some. The sample includes about 160,000 clones, roughly 88% of them seen just once. The sequencing input was PBMCs. The receptors come from a boy aged 2-15 years in good health and CMV-seronegative.

The rearrangement joins TRBV6-9 to TRBJ2-3, with 12 bases fitting TRBD2. CDR1 and CDR2 from the germline V gene are MNHGY and SVAAGI. This CDR3 is 16 amino acids long. V lost 3 bases to trimming and J lost 6 bases; unmatched junction nucleotides: 7. As DNA, the CDR3 is TGTGCCAGCAGTTACGCTAGCGGGAGGGCCAAGGATACGCAGTATTTT. Residues: CASSYASGRAKDTQYF.

V and J are TRBV21-1 and TRBJ2-1; the table's D call TRBD2 went unverified against the DNA. TRBV21-1 is a recognized pseudogene. This CDR3 spans 15 amino acids. The CDR3 protein is CASSNGESSYNEQFF. The CDR3 region has the DNA TGTGCCAGCAGCAACGGGGAAAGCTCCTACAATGAGCAGTTCTTC.

This clone was detected only a few times. The chain uses TRBV9 and TRBJ2-3; D unclear. Germline assignment: CDR1 SGDLS and CDR2 YYNGEE. V was clipped by 0 bases and J by 1 base, with 9 bases between them. This CDR3 has 15 residues. DNA for the CDR3: TGTGCCAGCAGCGTAGCTACTGTGGGCACAGATACGCAGTATTTT. This encodes CASSVATVGTDTQYF.

This clone is a singleton in its sample. The rearrangement joins TRBV25-1 to TRBJ1-1; D gene uncertain. Deletions cut 6 bases from V and 7 bases from J, with 12 bases between. Germline CDR1 and CDR2: MGHDK and SYGVNS. CDR3 length: 12 residues. Here the CDR3 DNA reads TGTGCCAGCAGCCGAGGAATTAGTGAAGCTTTCTTT. This sequence encodes CASSRGISEAFF. The full variable domain, rest sourced from reference TRBV25-1 and TRBJ1-1, is EADIYQTPRYLVIGTGKKITLECSQTMGHDKMYWYQQDPGMELHLIHYSYGVNSTEKGDLSSESTVSRIRTEHFPLTLESARPSHTSQYLCASSRGISEAFFGQGTRLTVV.

The J gene is TRBJ2-3, the V gene TRBV19; 7 bases line up with TRBD2. The CDR3 totals 15 residues. Germline CDR1 reads LNHDA; CDR2 reads SQIVND (reference sequence). V was clipped by 3 bases and J by 7 bases; unmatched bases: 10. CDR3: CASSIQGGGINTQYF. The CDR3 DNA sequence: TGTGCCAGTAGTATTCAGGGCGGGGGAATAAATACGCAGTATTTT.